This T cell receptor beta chain was observed in a study of shared clonotypes between healthy human individuals. Overall study: Donors consisted of two women and a few men between 18 and 49.

This clone has only a few counts. At deep level, the assay was performed. Under the authors' procedure: Filtering differed for immunoSEQ, which gave only junction sequences without quality scores. The table came from immunoSEQ multiplex PCR; TCRdb's copy has only in-frame clones and leaves some out. V, J and clone size are those of that table, while D and trimming were read from the DNA. The sample contains approximately 440,000 clones, more than 70% of which appear only once. The length of the CDR3 is 15 residues. Germline CDR1 is SGHRS and CDR2 is YFSETQ. The ends lost 1 base at V and 6 bases at J; junction bases unmatched: 8.

The V gene is TRBV5-1, the J gene TRBJ1-2, with 8 bases matching TRBD1. The sequenced sample consisted of PBMCs. The receptor's source is a woman aged 40 to 50 in good health. Some clones in this sample may be carry-over from other donors' samples. The CDR3 is CASSLQGRGPDGYTF. The CDR3 coding sequence is TGCGCCAGCAGCTTGCAGGGCAGGGGGCCGGATGGCTACACCTTC.